The rows below give T cell receptor beta chains drawn from one sample of a study of cytomegalovirus exposure and HLA in healthy donors. Sequencing was performed with immunoSEQ multiplex PCR; in TCRdb, only in-frame clones are kept and a portion is missing. The repertoire consists of about 160,000 clones, with 81% occurring once and the leading ten covering roughly 1.4%. The specimen sequenced was PBMCs. These receptors came from a middle-aged man in good health and CMV-seropositive. The conserved cysteine and the conserved F or W are not part of the CDR3 here. A D gene is named only where the DNA matches it firmly.

V,D,J,CDR3
TRBV5-4,.,TRBJ1-1,ASSGTGTEAF
TRBV7-2,.,TRBJ2-7,ASSLGPSTGAYEQY
TRBV4-1,.,TRBJ1-4,ASSRSNPTANEKLF
TRBV2,.,TRBJ2-3,ASSGYRAVTDTQY
TRBV7-9,TRBD2,TRBJ2-3,ASSLAGLAGGKNTQY
TRBV27,.,TRBJ1-5,ASSLVGANQPQH
TRBV4-1,.,TRBJ2-7,ASSQATDPAYEQY
TRBV5-1,.,TRBJ2-1,ASSLAQYNEQF
TRBV7-9,TRBD2,TRBJ2-3,ASSPSGAPDTQY
TRBV27,TRBD2,TRBJ2-1,ASGGGSKDYNEQF
TRBV18,TRBD2,TRBJ2-1,ASSPGTISYNEQF
TRBV30,TRBD1,TRBJ2-7,AWTAGGPYEQY
TRBV18,.,TRBJ1-2,ASSPTGQTRYYGYT
TRBV5-1,.,TRBJ2-7,ASSLEPGLTYEQY
TRBV28,.,TRBJ2-5,ASSFRLVGETQY
TRBV5-4,TRBD2,TRBJ2-1,ASSFGGGAVPYNEQF
TRBV5-4,.,TRBJ2-5,ASSLGGQGIEAQY
TRBV28,.,TRBJ2-2,ASSLGTGTANTGELF
TRBV7-9,.,TRBJ1-1,ASAPGGLGNTEAF
TRBV6-6,.,TRBJ2-7,ASRPSSYEQY
TRBV5-5,.,TRBJ2-7,ASSRDIDYEQY
TRBV7-3,TRBD2,TRBJ2-5,ASSSGTGLAGEETQY
TRBV7-3,.,TRBJ2-5,ASSPRQALQETQY
TRBV27,TRBD2,TRBJ2-7,ASRTLAGDYEQY
TRBV28,.,TRBJ1-1,ASSLGGSEAF
TRBV4-3,TRBD1,TRBJ2-7,ASSQGLGTEYEQY